This entry features one T cell receptor (beta chain) sequence. Its recognized antigen is unknown. Base qualities are not provided; no much larger clone lies one nucleotide away. The CDR3 goes from the cysteine to the phenylalanine over 13 residues. The CDR3 DNA has 39 bases and is translated from base 1. In the germline V gene (reference sequence), CDR1 corresponds to LNHDA and CDR2 to SQIVND. The V and J ends are trimmed by 1 base and 3 bases, leaving 7 bases between them. TCRbeta CDR3 regions were amplified from genomic DNA by means of the immunoSEQ Assay, a bias-controlled multiplex PCR. Per the original workflow: Within the assay, amplification of reference gene primers was used to estimate how many nucleated cells each sample contained. Sequence reads were collapsed and filtered to measure the absolute abundance of every unique TCRbeta CDR3 rearrangement. For each sample, productive Simpson clonality was calculated as the square root of Simpson's diversity index across productive rearrangements. Sourced from immuneACCESS, this table was stored by TCRdb with only in-frame sequences that have V and J called. A share of the clones is absent; for the studies checked, an unresolved V gene accounts for under half, and the remainder has no known explanation. D and trimming come from the DNA, and the V and J calls and clone size come from that table. Counted in this sample were 80,000 to 130,000 clones; roughly 88% of them appeared once. Of the sample, under 7.5% falls within the top ten clones.

The data originate from a study of blood T cell repertoires in COVID-19 (dated by TCRdb to about 2020). As for the study more broadly: Samples from collaborators originated in the United States, Italy and Spain and spanned both the acute and convalescent phases of COVID-19. A de-identified subject ID, COVID-19 status, age in years and sex were almost always included in the sample metadata. Where available, HLA class I and class II types were taken from metadata supplied by the sample provider and were not determined by assay-based typing. Samples came from the ongoing ImmuneRACE study (first 160 participants) plus 1,254 subjects from 6 global collaborators. Deeply sampled blood TCRbeta repertoires from subjects exposed to, actively infected with, or recovered from COVID-19 were included in the dataset. The repertoires were released in a freely available public database meant as a resource for research on the immune response to SARS-CoV-2. The prospective study material was composed of cDNA or gDNA derived from T cells, B-cell-depleted T cells, or PBMCs.

Collaborating institutions collected whole blood in K2EDTA tubes following their own protocols. For TCRbeta analysis, collaborators shipped samples in one of three forms: frozen whole blood, isolated PBMCs, or DNA extracted from either of those sample types. Results the study describes overall, beyond this receptor: The amount of clinical and demographic metadata varied by source and participant and was provided uncurated.

The specimen was peripheral blood. The sequence was collected from a woman aged 55-69 years with acute or convalescent COVID-19. In this chain, TRBV19 is recombined with TRBJ2-7, with a weak D call of TRBD1 (5 bases match). The DNA reads as follows: TGTGCCAGTAGTATAGGCAGGGACTACGAGCAGTACTTC. It encodes CASSIGRDYEQYF.